Below are 14 T cell receptor beta chains sequenced from a single sample in a study of cytomegalovirus exposure and HLA in healthy donors. It was with 60 Vbeta and 13 Jbeta primers that the PCR ran. Some clones are missing from TCRdb's copy, which holds only in-frame ones; the method was immunoSEQ multiplex PCR. The sample shows over 150,000 clones, roughly 84% of them seen only once. The sequenced sample consisted of PBMCs. The receptors derive from a girl younger than two in good health and CMV-seronegative.

The rearrangement joins TRBV29-1 to TRBJ1-2; 9 nucleotides agree with TRBD1. Germline values: CDR1 SQVTM, CDR2 ANQGSEA. V shed 7 bases and J 7 bases; nucleotides not matched to a gene: 7. The CDR3 is 12 residues long. CDR3: CSGLTGGGGYTF. CDR3 coding DNA: TGCAGCGGCCTAACAGGGGGCGGTGGCTACACCTTC.

The J gene is TRBJ2-7, the V gene TRBV30; tentative D call: TRBD1 (6 bases). Germline assignment: CDR1 GTSNPN and CDR2 SVGIG (reference sequence). V was clipped by 2 bases and J by 1 base, with 15 bases between them. The CDR3 extends over 15 amino acids. CDR3 DNA: TGTGCCTGGAGTATGCCAGGGGTGTTGTCCTACGAGCAGTACTTC. This encodes CAWSMPGVLSYEQYF.

V gene TRBV7-3 combines with J gene TRBJ2-3; D perhaps matches TRBD1 (6 bases). Germline CDR1 reads SGHTA; CDR2 reads FQGTGA. CDR3 length: 14 amino acids. The V gene lost 3 bases and the J gene lost 0 bases, with 7 bases spanning the gap. CDR3 amino acids: CASSLGHSTDTQYF. The CDR3 region has the DNA TGTGCCAGCAGCTTGGGACATAGCACAGATACGCAGTATTTT.

The rearrangement uses TRBV7-2 and TRBJ2-3; TRBD1 aligns across 7 bases. CDR3 length: 14 residues. From germline, CDR1 is SGHTA and CDR2 FQGNSA. The V gene end was trimmed by 5 bases and the J gene end by 0 bases; junction bases not matched to a gene: 2. The DNA of the CDR3 is TGTGCCAGCAGCGTCAGGGGGAGCACAGATACGCAGTATTTT. As protein: CASSVRGSTDTQYF.

This chain uses TRBV9 with TRBJ1-3; no reliable D call. CDR1 and CDR2 (germline): SGDLS, YYNGEE. Trimming took off 3 bases at V and 5 bases at J, with 18 bases between the two ends. CDR3 length equals 16 residues. CDR3 protein: CASSDAPRTERNTIYF. The CDR3 nucleotides are TGTGCCAGCAGCGACGCCCCCCGGACTGAAAGAAACACCATATATTTT. Variable domain in full (rest from reference TRBV9 and TRBJ1-3): DSGVTQTPKHLITATGQRVTLRCSPRSGDLSVYWYQQSLDQGLQFLIQYYNGEERAKGNILERFSAQQFPDLHSELNLSSLELGDSALYFCASSDAPRTERNTIYFGEGSWLTVV.

In its sample, this clone was seen once. The V and J genes are TRBV6-4 and TRBJ1-1, with TRBD1 matching over 12 bases. The germline CDR1 and CDR2 sequences are MRHNA and SNTAGT. The J segment lost 3 bases and the V segment lost 4 bases, leaving 3 bases of the junction unmatched. The CDR3 is 15 amino acids. The CDR3 loop reads CASSGDRGLDTEAFF. In nucleotides, the CDR3 is TGTGCCAGCAGTGGGGACAGGGGGCTCGACACTGAAGCTTTCTTT.

The chain uses TRBV4-2 and TRBJ1-2; D is unresolved. Germline V CDR1 and CDR2: LGHNA, YNFKEQ. Trimming removed 0 bases from V and 0 bases from J, with 8 bases in between. This CDR3 region has 15 residues. CDR3: CASSQEERANYGYTF. The CDR3 coding sequence is TGTGCCAGCAGCCAAGAGGAGAGAGCTAACTATGGCTACACCTTC.

This chain connects TRBV7-2 to TRBJ2-3; D remains ambiguous. V lost 2 bases to trimming and J lost 5 bases, with 14 bases between them. CDR3 size: 15 residues. Germline-derived CDR1 and CDR2 are SGHTA and FQGNSA. CDR3 DNA: TGTGCCAGCAGCTTATCTGGTGGGCCTGGAGATACGCAGTATTTT. This encodes CASSLSGGPGDTQYF.

V and J are TRBV18 and TRBJ1-1, with D perhaps matching TRBD1 (6 bases). This CDR3 spans 19 amino acids. Germline CDR1 is KGHSH and CDR2 is LQKENI. The V end lost 2 bases, the J end lost 1 base, and 23 bases lay between the germline ends. The CDR3 here is CASSPLRGGHRTKNTEAFF. CDR3 sequence (DNA): TGTGCCAGCTCACCATTGAGGGGGGGCCACAGAACGAAGAACACTGAAGCTTTCTTT.

V gene TRBV11-2 combines with J gene TRBJ1-3; 7 bases align to TRBD1. This CDR3 is built from 15 residues. The germline V gene has CDR1 SGHAT and CDR2 FQNNGV. J gave up 2 bases and V 5 bases, and 6 bases lay outside the gene matches. The CDR3 is CASSAAGGAGNTIYF. The CDR3 nucleotides are TGTGCCAGCAGCGCTGCAGGGGGAGCTGGAAACACCATATATTTT.

The chain couples TRBV5-1 to TRBJ2-3, with 15 bases fitting TRBD2. Germline V gene sequence: CDR1 SGHRS, CDR2 YFSETQ. This CDR3 has 16 amino acids. The V segment lost 4 bases and the J segment 8 bases; nucleotides outside the gene matches: 8. The DNA of the CDR3 is TGCGCCAGCAGCCCCCGGACTAGCGGGGGGGATTGTACGCAGTATTTT. Encoded protein: CASSPRTSGGDCTQYF.

The V and J genes are TRBV2 and TRBJ2-3, with D maybe TRBD2 (5 bases). Trimming left V 5 bases short and J 2 bases short, with 8 bases between. The CDR3 loop spans 13 amino acids. Looked up from germline, CDR1 is SNHLY and CDR2 is FYNNEI. The chain's CDR3 is CASSSDFTDTQYF. As DNA, the CDR3 is TGTGCCAGCAGTTCGGACTTCACAGATACGCAGTATTTT.

The chain recombines TRBV13 with TRBJ1-6, with 8 bases aligning to TRBD1. The V gene's germline CDR1 is PRHDT and CDR2 FYEKMQ (reference sequence). The CDR3 sequence is 14 residues long. The J segment lost 6 bases and the V segment lost 5 bases, leaving 3 bases of the junction unmatched. CDR3 region: CASSTGTGNSPLHF. The CDR3 bases are TGTGCCAGCAGCACCGGGACAGGTAATTCACCCCTCCACTTT.

Comment on this clone: The sample carries other DNA sequences with the same CDR3. This chain joins TRBV14 and TRBJ2-7, with 8 bases aligning to TRBD1. CDR1 and CDR2 (germline): SGHDN, FVKESK. The CDR3 spans 14 residues. The J segment lost 5 bases and the V segment lost 1 base, leaving 4 bases of the junction unmatched. The DNA for the CDR3 is TGTGCCAGCAGCCAAGGGACAGGGTCGCACGAGCAGTACTTC. The encoded protein is CASSQGTGSHEQYF.